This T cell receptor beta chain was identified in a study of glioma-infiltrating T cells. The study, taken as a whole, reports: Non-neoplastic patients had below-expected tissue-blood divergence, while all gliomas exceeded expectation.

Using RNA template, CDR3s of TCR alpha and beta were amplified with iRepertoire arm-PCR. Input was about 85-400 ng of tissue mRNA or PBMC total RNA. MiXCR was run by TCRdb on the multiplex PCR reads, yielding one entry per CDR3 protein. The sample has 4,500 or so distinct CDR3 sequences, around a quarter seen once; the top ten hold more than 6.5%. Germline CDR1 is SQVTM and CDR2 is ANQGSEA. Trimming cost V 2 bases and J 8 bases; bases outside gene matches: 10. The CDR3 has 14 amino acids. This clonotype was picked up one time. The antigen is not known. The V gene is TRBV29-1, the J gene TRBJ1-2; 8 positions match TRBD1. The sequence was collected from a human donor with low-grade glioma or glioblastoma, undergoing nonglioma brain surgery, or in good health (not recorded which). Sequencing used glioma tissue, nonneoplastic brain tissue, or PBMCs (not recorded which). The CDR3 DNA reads TGCAGCGTTGAAAACTCGACAGGGGCGGGCGGCTACACCTTC. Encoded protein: CSVENSTGAGGYTF.